This T cell receptor (beta chain) appears in the sequencing data of a study of regulatory dendritic cells for organ transplantation. Study findings and constraints: Between individuals, the alloreactive memory CD8+ T cell pool differed considerably. Mature dendritic cells appeared to drive more memory CD8+ clonal expansion than regulatory ones.

V dropped 6 bases and J dropped 19 bases, with 19 bases sitting between them. Per the germline V gene, CDR1 is DFQATT and CDR2 is SNEGSKA (reference sequence). The CDR3 is 11 amino acids. The table came from immunoSEQ multiplex PCR; TCRdb's copy has only in-frame clones and leaves some out. Of about 10,000 clones in the sample, roughly 80% were seen once. Allogeneic regulatory or mature dendritic cells were co-cultured for 5 days with CFSE-labeled sorted T cells at 1:10. Naive CD45RA+ and memory CD45RO+ CD4+ or CD8+ T cells were FACS-sorted. This clone has more than one count but fewer than ten. Its matching antigen is unknown.

Source material: memory CD4+ T cells from blood cultured with dendritic cells. Subset meaning: CD45RO+ memory T cells. This chain joins TRBV20-1 and TRBJ1-6; D gene ambiguous. The receptor comes from a human donor in good health. The CDR3 here is CSATTGSRKHF. CDR3 sequence (DNA): TGCAGTGCAACAACCGGGAGCCGAAAACACTTT.